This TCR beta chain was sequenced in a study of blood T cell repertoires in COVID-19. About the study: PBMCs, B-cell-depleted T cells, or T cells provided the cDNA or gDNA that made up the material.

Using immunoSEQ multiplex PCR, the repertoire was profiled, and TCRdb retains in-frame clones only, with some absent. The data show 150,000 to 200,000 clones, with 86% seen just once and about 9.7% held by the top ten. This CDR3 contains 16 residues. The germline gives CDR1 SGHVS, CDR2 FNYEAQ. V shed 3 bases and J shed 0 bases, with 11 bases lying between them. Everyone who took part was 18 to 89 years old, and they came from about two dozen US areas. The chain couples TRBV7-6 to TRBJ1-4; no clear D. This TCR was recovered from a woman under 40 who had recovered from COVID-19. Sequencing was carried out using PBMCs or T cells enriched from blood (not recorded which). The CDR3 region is CASSFRGPTTNEKLFF. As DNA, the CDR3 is TGTGCCAGCAGCTTTAGAGGTCCAACAACTAATGAAAAACTGTTTTTT.